The 26 T cell receptor beta chains reported below all come from one sample, sequenced in a study of graft-versus-host responses after intestinal transplantation. Profiled with immunoSEQ multiplex PCR; TCRdb holds only in-frame clones, not every one. Among under 25,000 clones, about a third were seen once, and the ten largest hold roughly 2%. The sample in question was alloreactive CD4+ T cells from a mixed lymphocyte reaction culture, obtained before transplantation. Specified subset: CFSE-low proliferating T cells sorted from roughly six-day pre-transplant mixed lymphocyte reaction (GvH or HvG direction). Receptor source: a human patient who was an organ donor for intestinal transplantation.

The V call is TRBV6-5, the J call TRBJ2-7; 9 bases are shared with TRBD1. Germline CDR1 is MNHEY and CDR2 is SVGAGI. The CDR3 consists of 15 residues. Germline trimming cut 4 bases from V and 6 bases from J; bases unmatched to any gene: 10. CDR3 amino acids: CASSSRTGQGFEQYF. The CDR3 DNA reads as TGTGCCAGCAGTTCCCGAACGGGACAGGGTTTCGAGCAGTACTTC.

V usage is TRBV2 and J usage is TRBJ2-1; 11 bases align to TRBD2. The CDR3 sequence is 15 residues long. CDR1 SNHLY and CDR2 FYNNEI come from the germline V gene. Trimming removed 6 bases from V and 5 bases from J; junction bases left unmatched: 6. The CDR3 DNA sequence: TGTGCCAGCAGGTGGGGGACTAGCGGTAACAATGAGCAGTTCTTC. It encodes CASRWGTSGNNEQFF.

This clone was seen a few times. V is TRBV6-1 and J is TRBJ2-6; D call uncertain. Trimming removed 4 bases at V and 0 bases at J, with 1 base between. The germline CDR1 and CDR2 sequences are MNHNS and SASEGT. There are 13 residues in the CDR3. The CDR3 protein is CASSGSGANVLTF. CDR3 nucleotides: TGTGCCAGCAGTGGCTCTGGGGCCAACGTCCTGACTTTC.

The chain recombines TRBV9 with TRBJ2-5, with D unclear. V lost 0 bases and J lost 4, with 10 bases in between. CDR3 length: 14 amino acids. Germline CDR1 is SGDLS and CDR2 is YYNGEE. DNA of the CDR3: TGTGCCAGCAGCGTAGAGCAGAGTGGAGAGACCCAGTACTTC. This translates into CASSVEQSGETQYF.

This clone was picked up a small number of times. The chain combines TRBV6-4 with TRBJ1-5; D gene uncertain. This CDR3 is 12 amino acids long. V lost 7 bases and J 4 bases, leaving 8 bases between the germline ends. Germline V gives CDR1 MRHNA, CDR2 SNTAGT. CDR3 bases: TGTGCCAGCAACGGGCCTAATCAGCCCCAGCATTTT. The encoded protein is CASNGPNQPQHF.

In its sample, this clone is medium-sized. The V and J genes are TRBV18 and TRBJ1-5, with a tentative D call TRBD1 (5 bases). Germline V gene lookup returns CDR1 KGHSH and CDR2 LQKENI. The length of the CDR3 is 13 residues. Trimming cost V 6 bases and J 1 base, with 7 bases left between them. This CDR3 reads CASSRTSNQPQHF. The DNA of the CDR3 is TGTGCCAGCTCCCGGACAAGCAATCAGCCCCAGCATTTT.

The chain joins TRBV7-6 to TRBJ2-2, with TRBD2 identical over 9 bases. Germline lookup yields CDR1 SGHVS and CDR2 FNYEAQ. Germline trimming cut 6 bases from V and 1 base from J; bases unmatched to any gene: 6. The CDR3 sequence is 16 residues long. The CDR3 DNA reads TGTGCCAGCAGACTAGCAGCGGGAGGGAACACCGGGGAGCTGTTTTTT. It encodes CASRLAAGGNTGELFF.

This sequence joins TRBV4-1 and TRBJ2-1; no firm D call. This CDR3 region has 14 residues. Germline assignment: CDR1 MGHRA and CDR2 YSYEKL. V lost 3 bases, J lost 4 bases, and 10 bases lay in between. The CDR3 loop is CASSHIIGYNEQFF. The CDR3 region has the DNA TGCGCCAGCAGCCATATAATAGGGTACAATGAGCAGTTCTTC.

In this sample, this clone turned up a few times. The chain couples TRBV5-5 to TRBJ1-1; TRBD1 might be the D (5 bases). The germline V gene has CDR1 SGHKS and CDR2 YYEKEE (reference sequence). Trimming took off 0 bases at V and 6 bases at J, with 6 bases between the two ends. The CDR3 loop spans 12 amino acids. The CDR3, as DNA: TGTGCCAGCAGCTTGGTACAGGCTGAAGCTTTCTTT. Residues: CASSLVQAEAFF. Full variable domain (missing parts from reference TRBV5-5 and TRBJ1-1): DAGVTQSPTHLIKTRGQQVTLRCSPISGHKSVSWYQQVLGQGPQFIFQYYEKEERGRGNFPDRFSARQFPNYSSELNVNALLLGDSALYLCASSLVQAEAFFGQGTRLTVV.

The chain has TRBV15 and TRBJ1-3; D remains unclear. The germline gives CDR1 LNHNV, CDR2 YYDKDF (reference sequence). The CDR3 is made up of 15 amino acids. V was pared by 0 bases and J by 0 bases, with 6 bases between. The CDR3 protein is CATSRDLGSGNTIYF. CDR3 nucleotides: TGTGCCACCAGCAGAGATCTGGGCTCTGGAAACACCATATATTTT.

The genes are TRBV28 and TRBJ2-7, with no clear D. CDR3 length: 13 residues. The V and J ends lost 5 bases and 3 bases respectively, with 11 bases between them. Germline lookup yields CDR1 MDHEN and CDR2 SYDVKM. CDR3 amino acids: CASSPASRYEQYF. Here the CDR3 DNA reads TGTGCCAGCAGTCCAGCGTCCCGCTACGAGCAGTACTTC.

This chain uses TRBV9 with TRBJ2-2; tentative D call: TRBD2 (5 bases). Trimming left V 3 bases short and J 4 bases short, with 16 bases between. CDR3 length equals 16 residues. The germline CDR1 and CDR2 sequences are SGDLS and YYNGEE. In DNA, the CDR3 is TGTGCCAGCAGCGCGTCGGCTAGCCTTTCCACCGGGGAGCTGTTTTTT. This gives the protein CASSASASLSTGELFF.

By share, this clone counts as medium-sized. The chain links TRBV2 to TRBJ1-2; 9 bases are shared with TRBD1. Germline trimming cut 4 bases from V and 5 bases from J; bases unmatched to any gene: 8. From germline, CDR1 is SNHLY and CDR2 FYNNEI. The CDR3 runs 15 residues. The CDR3 DNA is TGTGCCAGCAGTGGTGATAACAGGGGGCGTTATGGCTACACCTTC. Translation gives CASSGDNRGRYGYTF.

Sample share makes this clone medium-sized. V usage is TRBV10-2 and J usage is TRBJ2-3; D perhaps matches TRBD1 (6 bases). The germline V gene encodes CDR1 WSHSY and CDR2 SAAADI. This CDR3 has 13 residues. Trimming shortened V by 6 bases and J by 3 bases, and 10 bases separated the two germline ends. CDR3 loop: CASRRQGTDTQYF. DNA of the CDR3: TGCGCCAGCAGGAGGCAGGGGACAGATACGCAGTATTTT.

This chain joins TRBV5-6 and TRBJ2-5; tentatively, D is TRBD1 or TRBD2 (5 bases each). Germline V CDR1 and CDR2: SGHDT, YYEEEE. The ends were cut back, 5 bases at V and 0 bases at J, with 17 bases in the middle. This CDR3 comprises 16 residues. The DNA of the CDR3 is TGTGCCAGCAGTTATGGGGGTATAGGCGACCAAGAGACCCAGTACTTC. Residues: CASSYGGIGDQETQYF.

J is TRBJ2-3 and V is TRBV10-3, with 7 bases identical to TRBD2. With V trimmed by 7 bases and J by 6 bases, 10 bases remained unmatched. This CDR3 spans 14 amino acids. Germline V gene sequence: CDR1 ENHRY, CDR2 SYGVKD. The CDR3 nucleotides read TGTGCCATCATGACTGGGAGGGAGTTGGATACGCAGTATTTT. Residues: CAIMTGRELDTQYF.

This sequence joins TRBV6-5 and TRBJ1-1; no clear D. CDR3 length: 13 amino acids. V was shortened by 7 bases and J by 1 base, with 10 bases between the two germline ends. Per the germline V gene, CDR1 is MNHEY and CDR2 is SVGAGI. This chain's CDR3 is CASTLTRNTEAFF. The CDR3 DNA reads TGTGCCAGCACCCTTACACGGAACACTGAAGCTTTCTTT.

This clone has only a few counts. The chain combines TRBV6-1 with TRBJ2-3; 7 nucleotides match TRBD1. Germline loops: CDR1 MNHNS, CDR2 SASEGT. The CDR3 is made up of 14 amino acids. V shed 6 bases, J shed 1 base, and the junction held 4 bases outside the gene matches. The CDR3 DNA reads TGTGCCAGCAGCAAAGGACAGGGCACAGATACGCAGTATTTT. Amino acids: CASSKGQGTDTQYF.

CDR3 sequence reads: CASSLRQGLYGYTF. The DNA of the CDR3 is TGTGCCAGCAGCTTAAGACAGGGGCTCTATGGCTACACCTTC. The chain recombines TRBV7-1 with TRBJ1-2, with TRBD1 identical over 8 bases. TRBV7-1 is an ORF, with its function uncertain. The CDR3 extends over 14 amino acids. Trimming removed 4 bases from V and 4 bases from J; junction bases left unmatched: 5.

The chain is built from TRBV5-3 and TRBJ2-1; 14 positions match TRBD2. TRBV5-3 belongs to the ORF category, with a function that is uncertain. Trimming cost V 3 bases and J 2 bases; bases outside gene matches: 10. The CDR3 is 19 amino acids. The CDR3: CARSYPGTSGSGPYNEQFF. The CDR3 DNA reads as TGTGCCAGAAGCTACCCCGGGACTAGCGGGAGTGGCCCCTACAATGAGCAGTTCTTC.

The chain has TRBV11-1 and TRBJ1-2; TRBD1 matches at 9 bases. The length of the CDR3 is 15 residues. V shed 5 bases, J shed 9 bases, and the junction held 13 bases outside the gene matches. In germline, CDR1 is SGHAT, CDR2 FQDESV (reference sequence). CDR3 in DNA: TGTGCCAGCAGCCTCTTTCGTACAGGGGGCGCAAGCTACACCTTC. This codes for CASSLFRTGGASYTF.

This clone was detected once. V is TRBV7-2 and J is TRBJ2-1; 7 nucleotides line up with TRBD2. This CDR3 has 13 residues. Trimming removed 5 bases from V and 9 bases from J; junction bases left unmatched: 7. Per the germline V gene, CDR1 is SGHTA and CDR2 is FQGNSA. The CDR3 spells CASSLTAGIEQFF. CDR3 DNA sequence: TGTGCCAGCAGCCTAACAGCGGGAATTGAGCAGTTCTTC.

V usage is TRBV7-9 and J usage is TRBJ2-3; D unclear. Per germline, CDR1 SEHNR and CDR2 FQNEAQ (reference sequence). The CDR3 is 14 residues long. The germline V and J ends were trimmed by 3 bases and 6 bases, with 13 bases remaining between them. The DNA of the CDR3 is TGTGCCAGCAGCTTCTCCCCTACACCCGATACGCAGTATTTT. This encodes CASSFSPTPDTQYF.

The sample holds a few counts of this clone. The V and J genes are TRBV19 and TRBJ1-5, with TRBD1 matching 10 bases. J gave up 2 bases and V 7 bases, and 2 bases lay outside the gene matches. The CDR3 spans 14 residues. Germline CDR1 LNHDA, CDR2 SQIVND (reference sequence). CDR3 in DNA: TGTGCCAGTACCGGGACAGGGGGCAATCAGCCCCAGCATTTT. Protein: CASTGTGGNQPQHF.

The chain links TRBV5-1 to TRBJ1-2; tentatively, D is TRBD1 (6 bases). The CDR3 has 15 residues. Germline CDR1 SGHRS, CDR2 YFSETQ. V was cut by 0 bases and J by 1 base, with 10 bases left in between. CDR3 nucleotide sequence: TGCGCCAGCAGCTTGGCCATAGGGGGTAACTATGGCTACACCTTC. Protein: CASSLAIGGNYGYTF.

The CDR3 DNA reads TGTGCCAGCAGCTTAGGATTTGGCTACCAAGAGACCCAGTACTTC. It encodes CASSLGFGYQETQYF. V usage is TRBV7-3 and J usage is TRBJ2-5; D is ambiguous. V shed 2 bases and J shed 0 bases, with 10 bases lying between them. Germline V gene lookup returns CDR1 SGHTA and CDR2 FQGTGA. The CDR3 is 15 residues long.